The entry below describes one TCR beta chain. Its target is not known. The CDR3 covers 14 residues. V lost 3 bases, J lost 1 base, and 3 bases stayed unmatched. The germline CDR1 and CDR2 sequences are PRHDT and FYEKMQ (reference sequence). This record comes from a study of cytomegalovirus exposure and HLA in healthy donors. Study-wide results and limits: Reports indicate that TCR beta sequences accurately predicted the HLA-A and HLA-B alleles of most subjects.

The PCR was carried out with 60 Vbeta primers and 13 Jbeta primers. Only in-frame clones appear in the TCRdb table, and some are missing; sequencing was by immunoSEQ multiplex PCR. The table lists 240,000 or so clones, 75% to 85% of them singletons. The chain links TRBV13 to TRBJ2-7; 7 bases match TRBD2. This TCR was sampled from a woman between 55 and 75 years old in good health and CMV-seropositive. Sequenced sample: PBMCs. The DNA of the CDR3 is TGTGCCAGCAGCTTGGGGGGGTCTTCCTACGAGCAGTACTTC. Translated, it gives CASSLGGSSYEQYF. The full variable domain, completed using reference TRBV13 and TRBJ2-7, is AAGVIQSPRHLIKEKRETATLKCYPIPRHDTVYWYQQGPGQDPQFLISFYEKMQSDKGSIPDRFSAQQFSDYHSELNMSSLELGDSALYFCASSLGGSSYEQYFGPGTRLTVT.